A selection of T cell receptor beta chains follows, all from one sample in a study of T cells after yellow fever vaccination. TCRdb reprocessed the 5' RACE reads via MiXCR and lists one record per CDR3 protein. The sample holds about 150,000 distinct CDR3 sequences, 6.6% seen once. Sequences were derived from CD4+ T cells sorted from PBMCs, sampled 10 days after the yellow fever booster vaccination. These receptors were obtained from a man between 25 and 39 years old who received the YFV17D yellow fever vaccine. CDR3s leave out the opening cysteine and the closing phenylalanine or tryptophan. A D gene is named only where the DNA matches it firmly. Size is omitted from some rows. Given values are once, few, many or a class for expanded clones.

v_gene	d_gene	j_gene	abundance	CDR3aa
TRBV2	NA	TRBJ2-7	NA	ASSRQAVSYEQY
TRBV27	NA	TRBJ2-1	many	ASSLVLASYNEQF
TRBV5-1	TRBD2	TRBJ2-7	NA	ASSRGLAGGAYEQY
TRBV29-1	TRBD1	TRBJ2-5	many	SAGTGGETQY
TRBV7-2	TRBD2	TRBJ2-3	many	ASSSRTSGGADTQY
TRBV18	NA	TRBJ2-2	many	ASSRDRSNTGELF
TRBV20-1	NA	TRBJ2-7	many	SAVSRSTPAYEQY
TRBV3-1	NA	TRBJ2-1	many	ASAADNYNEQF
TRBV20-1	NA	TRBJ2-7	few	SAIDREIEQY
TRBV18	NA	TRBJ2-5	NA	ASSPTIQETQY
TRBV7-3	TRBD1	TRBJ2-1	few	ASSPGTGGYEQF
TRBV5-6	NA	TRBJ2-7	NA	ASSPSGLLAYEQY
TRBV5-1	NA	TRBJ2-7	many	ASSLGPGTSYEQY
TRBV30	TRBD2	TRBJ2-7	NA	AWSSGLAGGDEQY
TRBV28	NA	TRBJ2-1	few	ASSLIQGNGEQF
TRBV11-2	TRBD1	TRBJ1-2	many	ASSLGRDRDYT
TRBV7-8	NA	TRBJ1-1	many	ASSLLREKAEAF
TRBV29-1	TRBD2	TRBJ2-5	NA	SVENLAGIQETQY
TRBV20-1	TRBD2	TRBJ2-5	many	SARLAGVQETQY
TRBV19	TRBD2	TRBJ2-5	many	ASSVSGRKTQY
TRBV20-1	NA	TRBJ2-1	NA	SGRTEKYNEQF
TRBV2	TRBD2	TRBJ2-2	few	ASSEVRLAGHHRGGLF
TRBV28	NA	TRBJ2-7	many	ASRNSVTYEQY
TRBV28	NA	TRBJ2-1	many	ASRRHVGGPTNEQF
TRBV7-9	NA	TRBJ1-1	many	ASSFSFLEAF
TRBV27	TRBD2	TRBJ2-7	many	ASSPAGGLHREQY
TRBV28	NA	TRBJ2-7	few	ASNRGGGYEQY
TRBV20-1	NA	TRBJ2-5	many	SAALFYQETQY
TRBV20-1	TRBD2	TRBJ2-3	many	SALQTRGLADTQY
TRBV20-1	NA	TRBJ2-7	many	SAMTITYEQY
TRBV7-8	NA	TRBJ2-5	many	ASRSLEGQETQY
TRBV30	NA	TRBJ2-7	NA	AWAGTPQSSYEQY
TRBV6-2/TRBV6-3	NA	TRBJ2-7	many	ASRRTSPYEQY
TRBV5-1	NA	TRBJ2-6	many	ASTSQGTGANVLT
TRBV7-9	NA	TRBJ1-5	many	ASSSPGDRNQPQH
TRBV5-6	NA	TRBJ2-3	few	ASSLGRTISTDTQY
TRBV5-1	NA	TRBJ1-1	NA	ASSDGVNTEAF
TRBV7-8	TRBD1	TRBJ1-3	NA	ASSFRTGQLEKSIY
TRBV7-2	NA	TRBJ2-5	many	ASSSDSHRTQY
TRBV5-1	TRBD2	TRBJ2-5	NA	ASSRQREGLETQY
TRBV27	TRBD2	TRBJ2-5	many	ASSPGTNGETQY
TRBV20-1	NA	TRBJ2-7	many	SAHKVEGYEQY
TRBV12-3/TRBV12-4	TRBD1	TRBJ2-3	many	ASSSNRGRGTDTQY
TRBV12-3/TRBV12-4	TRBD1	TRBJ2-1	NA	ASSLNDRAYNEQF
TRBV28	NA	TRBJ1-5	many	ASINGGHSNQPQH
TRBV5-5	TRBD1	TRBJ1-1	many	ASTADRGNTEAF
TRBV29-1	TRBD2	TRBJ2-7	many	SARKPGLAGGEQY
TRBV29-1	NA	TRBJ2-7	many	SVEVVVEGVGYEQY
TRBV20-1	NA	TRBJ2-2	many	SVVDPNTGELF
TRBV10-2	TRBD1	TRBJ2-1	many	ASMETGGYNEQF
TRBV19	NA	TRBJ1-5	many	ASSFRSQPQH
TRBV7-2	NA	TRBJ2-4	many	ASSLDGILGNIQY
TRBV20-1	NA	TRBJ2-1	many	SARDRRSYNEQF